The clone carrying this T cell receptor (beta chain) came up many times. Its antigen is unidentified. This specimen belongs to a study of T cells after posttransplantation cyclophosphamide. Study-level results: TRB clonality was highly associated with recipient CMV seropositivity and reactivation. Later blood repertoires were often dominated by clones from the donor CD8+ memory compartment.

Here immunoSEQ multiplex PCR was the method, and the copy in TCRdb shows in-frame clones only, minus some. The profile covers fewer than 55,000 clones, none occurring a single time. Sequenced sample: PBMCs. The TCR was taken from a man aged 40-49 years in good health, CMV-negative, and a related stem cell transplant donor.

CDR3: CASGTGLAGEHEQFF. CDR3 nucleotides: TGTGCTAGTGGTACTGGACTAGCGGGAGAACACGAGCAGTTCTTC. The chain combines TRBV12-5 with TRBJ2-1, with 13 nucleotides matching TRBD2. V dropped 5 bases and J dropped 10; count of bases not matched to a gene: 8. CDR1 and CDR2 from the germline V gene are LGHNT and FRNRAP. The CDR3 spans 15 residues.